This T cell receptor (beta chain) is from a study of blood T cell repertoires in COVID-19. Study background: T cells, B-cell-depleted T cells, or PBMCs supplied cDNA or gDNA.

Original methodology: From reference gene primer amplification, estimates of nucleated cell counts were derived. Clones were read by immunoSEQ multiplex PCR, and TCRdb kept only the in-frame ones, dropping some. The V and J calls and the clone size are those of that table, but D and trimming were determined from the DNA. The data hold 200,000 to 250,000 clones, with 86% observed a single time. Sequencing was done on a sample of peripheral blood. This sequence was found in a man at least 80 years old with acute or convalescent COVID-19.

The CDR3 loop is CASSLDRAAGANVLTF. CDR3 DNA: TGCGCCAGCAGCTTAGACAGGGCAGCTGGGGCCAACGTCCTGACTTTC. The chain recombines TRBV5-1 with TRBJ2-6; 7 bases are a match to TRBD1. V dropped 2 bases and J dropped 2; count of bases not matched to a gene: 4. CDR3 length: 16 residues. The germline V gene has CDR1 SGHRS and CDR2 YFSETQ.